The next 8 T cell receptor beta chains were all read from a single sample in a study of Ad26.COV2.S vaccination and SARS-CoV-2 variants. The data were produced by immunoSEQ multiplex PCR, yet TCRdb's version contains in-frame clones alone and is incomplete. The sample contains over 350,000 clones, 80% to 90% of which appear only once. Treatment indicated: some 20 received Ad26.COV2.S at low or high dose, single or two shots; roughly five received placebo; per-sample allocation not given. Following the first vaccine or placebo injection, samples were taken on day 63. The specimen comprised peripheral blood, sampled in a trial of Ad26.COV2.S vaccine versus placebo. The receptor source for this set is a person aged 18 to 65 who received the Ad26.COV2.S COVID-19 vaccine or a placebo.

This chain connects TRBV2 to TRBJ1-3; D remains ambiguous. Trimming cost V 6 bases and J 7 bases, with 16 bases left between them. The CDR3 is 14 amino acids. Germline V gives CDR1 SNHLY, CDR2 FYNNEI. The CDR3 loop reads CASRPAELPNTIYF. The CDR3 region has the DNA TGTGCCAGCAGGCCAGCGGAACTTCCCAACACCATATATTTT.

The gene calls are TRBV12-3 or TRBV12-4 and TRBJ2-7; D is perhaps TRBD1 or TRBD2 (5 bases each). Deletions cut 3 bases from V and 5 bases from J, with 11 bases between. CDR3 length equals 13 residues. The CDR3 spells CASSLWGTDEQYF. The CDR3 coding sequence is TGTGCCAGCAGTTTGTGGGGGACCGACGAGCAGTACTTC.

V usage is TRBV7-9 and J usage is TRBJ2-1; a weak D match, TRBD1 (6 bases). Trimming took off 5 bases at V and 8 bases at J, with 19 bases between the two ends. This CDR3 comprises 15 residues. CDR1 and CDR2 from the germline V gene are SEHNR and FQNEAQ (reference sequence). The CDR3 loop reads CASSVGRQGFHEQFF. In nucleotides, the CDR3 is TGTGCCAGCAGCGTTGGTCGTCAGGGGTTCCATGAGCAGTTCTTC.

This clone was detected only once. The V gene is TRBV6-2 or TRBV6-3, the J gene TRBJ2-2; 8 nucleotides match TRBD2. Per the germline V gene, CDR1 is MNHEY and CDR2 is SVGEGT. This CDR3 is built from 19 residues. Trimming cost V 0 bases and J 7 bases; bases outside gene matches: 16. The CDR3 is CASSYSTTGGPRGSGELFF. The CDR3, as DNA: TGTGCCAGCAGTTACTCGACGACGGGGGGGCCGCGAGGTAGCGGGGAGCTGTTTTTT.

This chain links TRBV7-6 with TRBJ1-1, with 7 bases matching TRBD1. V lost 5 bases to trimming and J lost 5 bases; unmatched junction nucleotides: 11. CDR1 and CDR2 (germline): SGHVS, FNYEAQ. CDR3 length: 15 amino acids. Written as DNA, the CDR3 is TGTGCCAGCAGCCCAAAAGGGGGCGGGAGTACTGAAGCTTTCTTT. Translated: CASSPKGGGSTEAFF.

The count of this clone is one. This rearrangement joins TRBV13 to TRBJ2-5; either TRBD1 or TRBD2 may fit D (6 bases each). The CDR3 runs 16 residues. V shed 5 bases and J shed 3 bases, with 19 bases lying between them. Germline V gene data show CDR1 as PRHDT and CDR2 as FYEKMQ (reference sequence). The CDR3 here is CASSRLTGANEETQYF. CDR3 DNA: TGTGCCAGCAGCAGGCTGACGGGGGCAAACGAAGAGACCCAGTACTTC.

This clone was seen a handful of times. For the CDR3, the DNA is TGTGCCAGCAGTCCTGGGACCTTCGGGGAAGCTTTCTTT. Protein product: CASSPGTFGEAFF. The chain employs TRBV12-3 or TRBV12-4 and TRBJ1-1; possible D gene TRBD1, 5 bases. This CDR3 region has 13 residues. The V gene lost 5 bases and the J gene lost 8 bases, with 15 bases spanning the gap.

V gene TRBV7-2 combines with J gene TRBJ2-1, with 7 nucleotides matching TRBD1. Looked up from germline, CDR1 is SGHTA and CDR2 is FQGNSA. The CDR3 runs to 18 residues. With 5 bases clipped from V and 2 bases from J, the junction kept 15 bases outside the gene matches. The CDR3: CASSPNPPTGNAYNEQFF. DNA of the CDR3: TGTGCCAGCAGCCCAAATCCCCCGACAGGGAATGCCTACAATGAGCAGTTCTTC.